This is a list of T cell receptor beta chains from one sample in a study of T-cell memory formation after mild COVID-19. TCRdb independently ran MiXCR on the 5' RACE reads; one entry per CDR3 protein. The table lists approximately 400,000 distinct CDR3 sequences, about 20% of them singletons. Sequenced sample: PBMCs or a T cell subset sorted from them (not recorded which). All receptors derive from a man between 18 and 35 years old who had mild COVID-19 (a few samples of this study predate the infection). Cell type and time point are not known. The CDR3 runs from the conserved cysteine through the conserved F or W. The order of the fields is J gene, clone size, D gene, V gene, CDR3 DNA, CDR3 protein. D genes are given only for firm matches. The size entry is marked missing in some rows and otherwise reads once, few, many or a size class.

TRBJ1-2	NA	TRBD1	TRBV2	TGTGCCAGCGGGACAGGGGGTGACTATGGCTACACCTTC	CASGTGGDYGYTF
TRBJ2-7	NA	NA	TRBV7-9	TGTGCCAGCAGCATGACCGAGAGCTACGAGCAGTACTTC	CASSMTESYEQYF
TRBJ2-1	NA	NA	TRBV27	TGTGCCAGCAGTTTAATATGGGGGTACTACAATGAGCAGTTCTTC	CASSLIWGYYNEQFF
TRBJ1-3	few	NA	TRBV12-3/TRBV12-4	TGTGCCAGCAGGATGACTGGAAACACCATATATTTT	CASRMTGNTIYF
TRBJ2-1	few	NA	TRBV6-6	TGTGCCAGCAGTTATGTGCAGAGCTCCTACAATGAGCAGTTCTTC	CASSYVQSSYNEQFF
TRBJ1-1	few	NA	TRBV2	TGTGCCAGCAGATTAGAAGGGTTTGTGGGCACTGAAGCTTTCTTT	CASRLEGFVGTEAFF
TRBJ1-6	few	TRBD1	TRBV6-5	TGTGCCAGCAGGCACCGGGACAGGGGGCTTAATTCACCCCTCCACTTT	CASRHRDRGLNSPLHF
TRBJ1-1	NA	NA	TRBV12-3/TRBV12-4	TGTGCCAGCAGTTTATCTAAGGGTCGGACTGAAGCTTTCTTT	CASSLSKGRTEAFF
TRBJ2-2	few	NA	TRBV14	TGTGCCAGCAGCCAAGTATATGGTGGCACCGGGGAGCTGTTTTTT	CASSQVYGGTGELFF
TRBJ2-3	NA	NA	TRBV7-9	TGTGCCAGCAGCTTAGAGCTAGCCGCCCGCACAGATACGCAGTATTTT	CASSLELAARTDTQYF
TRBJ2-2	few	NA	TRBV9	TGTGCCAGCAGCGTAGCGGGCGGCTTCACCGGGGAGCTGTTTTTT	CASSVAGGFTGELFF
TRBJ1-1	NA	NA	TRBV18	TGTGCCAGCTCACCACGGGGGGTAACCAACACTGAAGCTTTCTTT	CASSPRGVTNTEAFF
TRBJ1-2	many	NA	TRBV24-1	TGTGCCACCAGTGTAGACAGAGCCTATGGCTACACCTTC	CATSVDRAYGYTF
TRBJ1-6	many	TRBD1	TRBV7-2	TGTGCCAGCAGCCAAAGGACAGGGGGAGATTCACCCCTCCACTTT	CASSQRTGGDSPLHF
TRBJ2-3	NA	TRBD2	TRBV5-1	TGCGCCAGCGGTGCGCGGGAGACGGGCACAGATACGCAGTATTTT	CASGARETGTDTQYF
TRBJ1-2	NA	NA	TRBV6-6	TGTGCCAGCAGACAACAAATCTATGGCTACACCTTC	CASRQQIYGYTF
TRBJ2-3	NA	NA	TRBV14	TGTGCCAGCAGCCAAGATGCAGGGTCCCCCACAGATACGCAGTATTTT	CASSQDAGSPTDTQYF
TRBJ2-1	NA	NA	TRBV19	TGTGCCAGTAGTAACCCGGGACAGCGGGGGTACAATGAGCAGTTCTTC	CASSNPGQRGYNEQFF
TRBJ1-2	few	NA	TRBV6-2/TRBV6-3	TGTGCCAGCAGACCCTCCGGGACAACTAACTATGGCTACACCTTC	CASRPSGTTNYGYTF
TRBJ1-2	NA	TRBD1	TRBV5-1	TGCGCCAGCAGCTTGGTTGGGGACAGGGTGGTTTCTGGCTACACCTTC	CASSLVGDRVVSGYTF
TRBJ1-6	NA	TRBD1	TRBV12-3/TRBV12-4	TGTGCCAGCAGTCTTCTGGGACAGGGGCATTCACCCCTCCACTTT	CASSLLGQGHSPLHF
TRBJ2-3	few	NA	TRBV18	TGTGCCAGCTCACCACCAAATGAAGGGGTGGATACGCAGTATTTT	CASSPPNEGVDTQYF
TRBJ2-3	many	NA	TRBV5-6	TGTGCCAGCAGCTTGAGTCCCCGCACAGATACGCAGTATTTT	CASSLSPRTDTQYF
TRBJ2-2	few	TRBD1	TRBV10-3	TGTGCCATCAGGACCGGGACAGGGGTGAGGACCGGGGAGCTGTTTTTT	CAIRTGTGVRTGELFF
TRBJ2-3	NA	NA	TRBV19	TGTGCCAGTAGTATCACCTCTACGCAGTATTTT	CASSITSTQYF
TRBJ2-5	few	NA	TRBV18	TGTGCCAGCTCGCCTCGTGGACAGACGTACCAAGAGACCCAGTACTTC	CASSPRGQTYQETQYF
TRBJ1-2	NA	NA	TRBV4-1	TGCGCCAGCAGCCACCTAGGACGTACGACTAACTATGGCTACACCTTC	CASSHLGRTTNYGYTF